This TCR beta chain originates from a study of T cells in Graves' hyperthyroidism and ophthalmopathy. CDR1 and CDR2 (germline): SEHNR, FQNEAQ (reference sequence). V lost 1 base, J lost 3 bases, and 7 bases lay in between. This CDR3 has 14 residues. This sample holds PBMCs from roughly 10 ml fresh peripheral blood. Findings and limits, study-wide: Ophthalmopathy cases were set apart from stable hyperthyroidism by a 13 V-J model. Clonotypes that were expanded in thyroid above 0.001 mostly appeared in blood too.

Using RNA transcripts as the source, TCR beta CDR3 regions were amplified. First-round RT-PCR targeting the TCR CDR3 was performed with the HTBI primer set. TCRdb itself ran the multiplex PCR reads through MiXCR, one entry per CDR3 protein. The sample yields 350,000 or so distinct CDR3 sequences, about a sixth seen once. This clonotype occurred many times. Its specificity is unknown. The chain uses TRBV7-9 and TRBJ1-5; D is unclear. The sample consisted of blood. This clonotype originated in a woman in her thirties or forties with Graves' ophthalmopathy. Here the CDR3 reads CASSLGGNNQPQHF. The CDR3 DNA follows: TGTGCCAGCAGCTTAGGAGGAAACAATCAGCCCCAGCATTTT.